Below are 8 T cell receptor beta chains sequenced from a single sample in a study of cytomegalovirus exposure and HLA in healthy donors. Libraries were prepared by immunoSEQ multiplex PCR; TCRdb keeps only in-frame clonotypes and omits some of them. The data contain about 120,000 clones, roughly 90% of them singletons. Sequencing input: PBMCs. These receptors all come from a woman aged 18-29 years in good health and CMV-seropositive.

J is TRBJ2-1 and V is TRBV1; the table gives TRBD2 as D, unverified against the DNA. TRBV1 is marked as a pseudogene. This CDR3 contains 18 residues. The CDR3 here is CTSSQVWSGETIDNEQFF. The CDR3 DNA sequence: TGCACCAGCAGCCAAGTTTGGAGCGGGGAAACGATCGATAATGAGCAGTTCTTC.

This sequence joins TRBV4-1 and TRBJ1-1, with 10 bases identical to TRBD1. The CDR3 runs 15 residues. Germline V gene lookup returns CDR1 MGHRA and CDR2 YSYEKL. The ends lost 0 bases at V and 11 bases at J; junction bases unmatched: 9. As DNA, the CDR3 is TGCGCCAGCAGCCAAGATGCGCCGACAGGGGGCCGGGCTTTCTTT. This encodes CASSQDAPTGGRAFF.

The chain's CDR3 is CASSQTDYASTDTQYF. The CDR3, as DNA: TGCGCCAGCAGTCAAACGGACTATGCTAGCACAGATACGCAGTATTTT. The gene calls are TRBV23-1 and TRBJ2-3, with D perhaps TRBD2 (6 bases). TRBV23-1 is assigned to the ORF class and has an uncertain function. The germline V and J ends were trimmed by 2 bases and 0 bases, with 12 bases remaining between them. CDR3 length: 16 residues.

In this sample, this clone turned up once. The genes are TRBV4-1 and TRBJ1-4, with TRBD1 matching over 7 bases. Germline V CDR1 and CDR2: MGHRA, YSYEKL. The J segment lost 8 bases and the V segment lost 3 bases, leaving 6 bases of the junction unmatched. The CDR3 length is 14 residues. CDR3 sequence: CASSHHRGGEKLFF. The CDR3 DNA is TGCGCCAGCAGCCACCACAGGGGAGGCGAAAAACTGTTTTTT.

This chain uses TRBV5-1 with TRBJ1-1; 7 bases match TRBD1. Looked up from germline, CDR1 is SGHRS and CDR2 is YFSETQ. This CDR3 has 13 residues. V was pared by 6 bases and J by 1 base, with 3 bases of the junction left unmatched. This chain's CDR3 is CASKRGRNTEAFF. As DNA, the CDR3 is TGCGCCAGCAAGAGGGGGCGGAACACTGAAGCTTTCTTT.

The CDR3 nucleotides read TGTGCCAGCAGGGCTACAGATACGCAGTATTTT. It translates to CASRATDTQYF. The chain carries TRBV2 and TRBJ2-3; no clear D gene. The CDR3 length is 11 residues. Germline loops: CDR1 SNHLY, CDR2 FYNNEI. Trimming stripped 6 bases from V and 3 bases from J, with 4 bases between.

This clone appeared a few times. V usage is TRBV30 and J usage is TRBJ2-7, with 7 bases aligning to TRBD2. The CDR3 is made up of 14 amino acids. The germline V gene has CDR1 GTSNPN and CDR2 SVGIG (reference sequence). V lost 2 bases, J lost 4 bases, and 8 bases stayed unmatched. The CDR3 loop reads CAWSRGGSKYEQYF. The CDR3 DNA is TGTGCCTGGAGTAGGGGCGGGAGTAAGTACGAGCAGTACTTC.

This sequence joins TRBV10-2 and TRBJ1-5; 8 nucleotides match TRBD1. J lost 1 base, V lost 4 bases, and 0 bases had no gene match. CDR3 size: 14 residues. Germline CDR1 and CDR2: WSHSY and SAAADI. This CDR3 reads CASSGQGSNQPQHF. The CDR3 DNA reads TGCGCCAGCAGTGGACAGGGGAGCAATCAGCCCCAGCATTTT.